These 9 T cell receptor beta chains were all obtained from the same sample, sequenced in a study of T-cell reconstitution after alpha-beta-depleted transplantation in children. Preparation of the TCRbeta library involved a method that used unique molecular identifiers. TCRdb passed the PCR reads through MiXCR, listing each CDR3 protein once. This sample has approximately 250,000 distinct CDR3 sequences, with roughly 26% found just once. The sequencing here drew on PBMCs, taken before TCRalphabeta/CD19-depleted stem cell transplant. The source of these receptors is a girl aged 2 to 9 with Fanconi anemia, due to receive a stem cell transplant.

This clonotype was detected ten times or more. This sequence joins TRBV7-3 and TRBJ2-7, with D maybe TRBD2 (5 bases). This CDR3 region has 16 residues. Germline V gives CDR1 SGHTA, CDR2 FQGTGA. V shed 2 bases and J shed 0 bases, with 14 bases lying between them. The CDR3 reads CASSLFRGWSSYEQYF. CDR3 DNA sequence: TGTGCCAGCAGCTTATTCCGGGGTTGGAGCTCCTACGAGCAGTACTTC.

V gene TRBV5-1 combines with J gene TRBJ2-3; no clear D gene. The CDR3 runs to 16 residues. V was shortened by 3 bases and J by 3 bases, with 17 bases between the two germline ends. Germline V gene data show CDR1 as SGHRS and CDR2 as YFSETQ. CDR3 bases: TGCGCCAGCAGCTCGGCGAGGAGCCCCGCAACAGATACGCAGTATTTT. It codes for CASSSARSPATDTQYF.

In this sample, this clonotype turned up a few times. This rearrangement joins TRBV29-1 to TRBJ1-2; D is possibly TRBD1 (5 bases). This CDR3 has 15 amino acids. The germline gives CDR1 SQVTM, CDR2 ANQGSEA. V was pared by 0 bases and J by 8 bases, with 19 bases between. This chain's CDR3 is CSVEDLLISGLGYTF. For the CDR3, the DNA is TGCAGCGTTGAAGATCTTCTTATATCAGGGCTGGGCTACACCTTC.

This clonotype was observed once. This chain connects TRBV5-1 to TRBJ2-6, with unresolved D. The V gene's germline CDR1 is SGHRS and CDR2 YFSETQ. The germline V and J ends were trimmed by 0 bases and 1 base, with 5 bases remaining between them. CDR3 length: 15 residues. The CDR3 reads CASSLGVSGANVLTF. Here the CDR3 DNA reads TGCGCCAGCAGCTTGGGTGTGTCTGGGGCCAACGTCCTGACTTTC.

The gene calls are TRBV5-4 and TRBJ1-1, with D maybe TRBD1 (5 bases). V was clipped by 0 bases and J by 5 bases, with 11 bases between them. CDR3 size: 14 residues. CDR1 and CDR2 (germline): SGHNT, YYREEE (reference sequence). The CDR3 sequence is CASSLVGARTEAFF. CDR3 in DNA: TGTGCCAGCAGCTTGGTAGGGGCCAGGACTGAAGCTTTCTTT.

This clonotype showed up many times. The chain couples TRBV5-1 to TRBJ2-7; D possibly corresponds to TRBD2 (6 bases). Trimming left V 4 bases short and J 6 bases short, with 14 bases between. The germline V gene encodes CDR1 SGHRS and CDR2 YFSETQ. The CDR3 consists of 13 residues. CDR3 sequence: CASSPTSLSEQYF. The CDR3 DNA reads TGCGCCAGCAGCCCGACTAGTCTTAGCGAGCAGTACTTC.

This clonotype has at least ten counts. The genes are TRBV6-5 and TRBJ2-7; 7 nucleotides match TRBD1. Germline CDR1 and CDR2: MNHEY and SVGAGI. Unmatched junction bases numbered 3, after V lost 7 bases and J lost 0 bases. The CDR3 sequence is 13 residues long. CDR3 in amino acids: CASTGQSSYEQYF. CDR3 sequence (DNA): TGTGCCAGCACGGGACAGTCCTCCTACGAGCAGTACTTC.

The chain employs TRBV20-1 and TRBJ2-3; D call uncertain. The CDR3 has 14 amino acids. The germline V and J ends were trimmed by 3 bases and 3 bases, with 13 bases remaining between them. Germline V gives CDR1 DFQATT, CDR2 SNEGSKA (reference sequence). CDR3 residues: CSASSLIGTDTQYF. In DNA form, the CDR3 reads TGCAGTGCTAGTAGTCTTATCGGTACAGATACGCAGTATTTT.

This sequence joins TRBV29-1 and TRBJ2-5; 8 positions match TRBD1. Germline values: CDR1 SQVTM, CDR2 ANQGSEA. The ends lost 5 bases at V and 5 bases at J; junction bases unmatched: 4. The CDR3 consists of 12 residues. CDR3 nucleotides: TGCAGCGTTAGGACAGGGCCCGAGACCCAGTACTTC. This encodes CSVRTGPETQYF.